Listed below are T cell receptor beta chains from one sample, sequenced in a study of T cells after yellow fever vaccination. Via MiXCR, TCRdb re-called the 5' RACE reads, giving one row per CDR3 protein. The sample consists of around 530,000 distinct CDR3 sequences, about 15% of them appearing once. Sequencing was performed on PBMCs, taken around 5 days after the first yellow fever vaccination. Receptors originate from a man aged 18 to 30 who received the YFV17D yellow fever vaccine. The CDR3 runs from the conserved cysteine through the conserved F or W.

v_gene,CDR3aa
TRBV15,CATSSGLVSVTQYF
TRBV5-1,CASSFVLAGVGETQYF
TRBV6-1,CASSERLAGVAEQFF
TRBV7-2,CASSLRPGVNTGELFF
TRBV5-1,CASSARLLGPEAFF
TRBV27,CASSWDSNQPQHF
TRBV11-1,CASSLTGGNSSYNSPLHF
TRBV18,CASSPRQGSVVTDTQYF
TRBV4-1,CASSQGVSERGNQPQHF
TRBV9,CASSVGSGGTHTDTQYF
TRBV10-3,CAISAGGGASINEQFF
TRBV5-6,CASSLGDRLNTEAFF
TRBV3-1,CASSPSLGPVGYTF
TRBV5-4,CASSFLAGGYEQYF
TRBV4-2,CASRDGGGLLTDTQYF